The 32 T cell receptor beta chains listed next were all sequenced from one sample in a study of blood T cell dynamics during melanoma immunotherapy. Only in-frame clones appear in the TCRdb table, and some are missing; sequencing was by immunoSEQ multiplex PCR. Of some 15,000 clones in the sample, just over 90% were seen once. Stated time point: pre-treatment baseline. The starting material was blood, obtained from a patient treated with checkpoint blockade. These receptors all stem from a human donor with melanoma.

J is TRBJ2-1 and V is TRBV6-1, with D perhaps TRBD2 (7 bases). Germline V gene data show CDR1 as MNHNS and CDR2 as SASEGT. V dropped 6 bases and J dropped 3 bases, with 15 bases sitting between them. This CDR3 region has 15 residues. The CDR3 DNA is TGTGCCAGCAGCCTCGAGGGGGGGGGCTACAATGAGCAGTTCTTC. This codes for CASSLEGGGYNEQFF.

The CDR3 sequence: CASSHIGQGDSGNTIYF. Here the CDR3 DNA reads TGCGCCAGCAGCCACATCGGACAGGGAGACTCTGGAAACACCATATATTTT. The chain recombines TRBV4-3 with TRBJ1-3; 8 bases line up with TRBD1. The V segment lost 3 bases and the J segment 0 bases; nucleotides outside the gene matches: 7. The CDR3 has 17 amino acids. From germline, CDR1 is LGHNA and CDR2 YSLEER.

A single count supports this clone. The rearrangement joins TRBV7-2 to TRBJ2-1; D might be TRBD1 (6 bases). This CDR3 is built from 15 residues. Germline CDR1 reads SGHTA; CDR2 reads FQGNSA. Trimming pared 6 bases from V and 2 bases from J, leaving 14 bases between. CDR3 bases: TGTGCCAGCAGATCTACAGGGCCCGCCTACAATGAGCAGTTCTTC. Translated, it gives CASRSTGPAYNEQFF.

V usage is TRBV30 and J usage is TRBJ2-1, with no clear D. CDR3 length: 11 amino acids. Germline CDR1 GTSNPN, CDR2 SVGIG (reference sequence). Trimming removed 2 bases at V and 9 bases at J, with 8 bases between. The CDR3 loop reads CAWSSRVEQFF. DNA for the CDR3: TGTGCCTGGAGTAGTCGGGTTGAGCAGTTCTTC.

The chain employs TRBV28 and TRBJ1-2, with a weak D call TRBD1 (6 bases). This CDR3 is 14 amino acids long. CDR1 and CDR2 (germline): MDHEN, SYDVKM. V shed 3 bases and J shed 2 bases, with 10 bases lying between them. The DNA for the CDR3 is TGTGCCAGCAGTTTCTTGGACAGCAACTATGGCTACACCTTC. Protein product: CASSFLDSNYGYTF.

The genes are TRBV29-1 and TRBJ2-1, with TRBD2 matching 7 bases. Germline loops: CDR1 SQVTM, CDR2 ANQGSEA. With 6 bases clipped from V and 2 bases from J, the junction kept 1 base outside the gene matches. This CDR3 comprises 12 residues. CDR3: CSVGLAYNEQFF. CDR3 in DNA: TGCAGCGTCGGACTAGCCTACAATGAGCAGTTCTTC.

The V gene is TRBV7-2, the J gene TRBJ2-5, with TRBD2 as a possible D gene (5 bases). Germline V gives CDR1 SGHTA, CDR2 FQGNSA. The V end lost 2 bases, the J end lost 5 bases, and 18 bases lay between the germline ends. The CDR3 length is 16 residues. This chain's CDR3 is CASSLSPLGGGETQYF. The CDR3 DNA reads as TGTGCCAGCAGCTTATCCCCATTGGGCGGAGGCGAGACCCAGTACTTC.

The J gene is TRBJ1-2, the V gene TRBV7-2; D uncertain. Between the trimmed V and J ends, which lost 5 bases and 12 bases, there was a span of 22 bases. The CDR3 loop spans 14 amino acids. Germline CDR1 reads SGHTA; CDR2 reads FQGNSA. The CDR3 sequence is CASSVPLGLIANTF. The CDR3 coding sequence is TGTGCCAGCAGCGTCCCTTTGGGTCTCATTGCCAACACCTTC.

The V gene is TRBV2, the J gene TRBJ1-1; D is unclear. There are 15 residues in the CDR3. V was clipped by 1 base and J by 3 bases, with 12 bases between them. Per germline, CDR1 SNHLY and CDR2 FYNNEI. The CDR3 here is CASSEVGFSDTEAFF. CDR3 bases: TGTGCCAGCAGTGAAGTAGGTTTTTCCGACACTGAAGCTTTCTTT.

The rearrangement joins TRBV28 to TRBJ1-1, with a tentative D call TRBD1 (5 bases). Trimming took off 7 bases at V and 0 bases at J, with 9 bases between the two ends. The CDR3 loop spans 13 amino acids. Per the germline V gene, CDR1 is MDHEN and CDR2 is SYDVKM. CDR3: CASIRGMNTEAFF. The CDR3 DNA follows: TGTGCCAGCATTAGGGGCATGAACACTGAAGCTTTCTTT.

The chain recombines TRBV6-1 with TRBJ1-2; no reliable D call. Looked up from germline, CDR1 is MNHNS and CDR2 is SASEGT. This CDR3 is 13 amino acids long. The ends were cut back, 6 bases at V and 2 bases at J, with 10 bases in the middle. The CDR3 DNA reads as TGTGCCAGCAGAGCCTCCGGAAACTATGGCTACACCTTC. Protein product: CASRASGNYGYTF.

The CDR3 here is CASQGSYEQYF. CDR3 DNA: TGCGCCAGTCAGGGGTCCTACGAGCAGTACTTC. The genes are TRBV10-2 and TRBJ2-7; possibly TRBD1 for D (6 bases). The CDR3 is 11 residues long. The germline V and J ends were trimmed by 9 bases and 1 base, with 7 bases remaining between them. CDR1 and CDR2 (germline): WSHSY, SAAADI.

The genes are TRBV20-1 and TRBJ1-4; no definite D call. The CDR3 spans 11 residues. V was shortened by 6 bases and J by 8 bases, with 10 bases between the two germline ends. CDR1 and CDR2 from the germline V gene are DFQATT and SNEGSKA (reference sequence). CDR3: CSAHREEKLFF. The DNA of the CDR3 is TGCAGTGCGCACAGAGAGGAAAAACTGTTTTTT.

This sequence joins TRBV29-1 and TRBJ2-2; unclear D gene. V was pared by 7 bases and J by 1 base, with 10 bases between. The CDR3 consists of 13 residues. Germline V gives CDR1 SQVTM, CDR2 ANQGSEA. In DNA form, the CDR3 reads TGCAGCGCCGTCGACGGGAACACCGGGGAGCTGTTTTTT. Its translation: CSAVDGNTGELFF.

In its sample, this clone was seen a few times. CDR3 DNA: TGTGCCAGCACTACATTCCGGGACAGGGGCTATGGCTACACCTTC. It specifies CASTTFRDRGYGYTF. The chain joins TRBV2 to TRBJ1-2; 10 bases agree with TRBD1. The CDR3 length is 15 residues. The V gene's germline CDR1 is SNHLY and CDR2 FYNNEI. J gave up 4 bases and V 7 bases, and 9 bases lay outside the gene matches.

CDR3 residues: CASSSRDNEQYF. Written as DNA, the CDR3 is TGTGCCAGCAGTTCCCGGGACAACGAGCAGTACTTC. This rearrangement joins TRBV6-5 to TRBJ2-7, with a weak D call TRBD1 (6 bases). CDR3 length equals 12 residues. V lost 4 bases, J lost 5 bases, and 9 bases lay in between. Germline CDR1 MNHEY, CDR2 SVGAGI.

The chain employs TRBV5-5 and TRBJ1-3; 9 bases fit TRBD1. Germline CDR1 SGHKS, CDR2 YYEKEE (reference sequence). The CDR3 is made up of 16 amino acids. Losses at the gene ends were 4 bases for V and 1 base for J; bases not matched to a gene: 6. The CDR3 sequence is CASSAAQGASGNTIYF. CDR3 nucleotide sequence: TGTGCCAGCAGCGCGGCACAGGGGGCGTCTGGAAACACCATATATTTT.

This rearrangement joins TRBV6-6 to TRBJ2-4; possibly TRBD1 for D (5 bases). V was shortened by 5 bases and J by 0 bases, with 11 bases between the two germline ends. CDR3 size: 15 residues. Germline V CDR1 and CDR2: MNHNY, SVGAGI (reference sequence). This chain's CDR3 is CASSLTALAKNIQYF. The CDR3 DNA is TGTGCCAGCAGTCTGACAGCCCTAGCCAAAAACATTCAGTACTTC.

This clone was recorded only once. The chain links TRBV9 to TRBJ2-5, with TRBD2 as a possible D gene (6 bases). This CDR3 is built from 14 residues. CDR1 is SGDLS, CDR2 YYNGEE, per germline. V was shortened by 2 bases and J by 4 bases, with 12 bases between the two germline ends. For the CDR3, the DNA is TGTGCCAGCAGCGTTACGCCCGGGGGAGAGACCCAGTACTTC. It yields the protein CASSVTPGGETQYF.

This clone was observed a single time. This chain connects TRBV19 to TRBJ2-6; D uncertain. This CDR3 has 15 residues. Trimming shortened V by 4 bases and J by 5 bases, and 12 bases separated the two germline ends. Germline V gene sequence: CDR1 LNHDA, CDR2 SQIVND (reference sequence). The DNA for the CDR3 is TGTGCCAGTAGTAAGGACCTTTACTGGGCCAACGTCCTGACTTTC. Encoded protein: CASSKDLYWANVLTF.

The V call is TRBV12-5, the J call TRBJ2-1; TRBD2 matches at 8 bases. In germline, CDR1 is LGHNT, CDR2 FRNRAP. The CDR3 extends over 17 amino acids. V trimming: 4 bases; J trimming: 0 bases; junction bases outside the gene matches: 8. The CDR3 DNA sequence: TGTGCTAGTGGTTCCCTGATAGCGGGGAGCTCCTACAATGAGCAGTTCTTC. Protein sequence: CASGSLIAGSSYNEQFF.

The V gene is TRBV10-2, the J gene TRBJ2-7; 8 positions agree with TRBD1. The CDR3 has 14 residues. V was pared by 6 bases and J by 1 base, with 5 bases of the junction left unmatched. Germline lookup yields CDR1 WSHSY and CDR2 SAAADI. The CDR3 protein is CASRGQGRSYEQYF. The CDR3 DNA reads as TGCGCCAGCAGAGGACAGGGCAGATCCTACGAGCAGTACTTC.

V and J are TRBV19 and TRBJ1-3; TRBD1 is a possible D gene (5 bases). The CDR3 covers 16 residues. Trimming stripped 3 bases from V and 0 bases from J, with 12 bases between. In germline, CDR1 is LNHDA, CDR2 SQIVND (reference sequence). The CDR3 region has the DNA TGTGCCAGTAGTATCCTCGGGGCAAGCTCTGGAAACACCATATATTTT. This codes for CASSILGASSGNTIYF. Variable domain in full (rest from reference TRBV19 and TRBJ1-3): DGGITQSPKYLFRKEGQNVTLSCEQNLNHDAMYWYRQDPGQGLRLIYYSQIVNDFQKGDIAEGYSVSREKKESFPLTVTSAQKNPTAFYLCASSILGASSGNTIYFGEGSWLTVV.

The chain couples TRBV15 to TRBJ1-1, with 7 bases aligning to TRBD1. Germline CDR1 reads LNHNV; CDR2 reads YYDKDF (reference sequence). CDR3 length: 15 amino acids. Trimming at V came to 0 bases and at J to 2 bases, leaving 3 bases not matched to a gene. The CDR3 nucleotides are TGTGCCACCAGCAGAGACAGGGGGAGAAACACTGAAGCTTTCTTT. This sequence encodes CATSRDRGRNTEAFF. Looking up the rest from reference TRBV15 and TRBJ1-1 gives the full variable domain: DAMVIQNPRYQVTQFGKPVTLSCSQTLNHNVMYWYQQKSSQAPKLLFHYYDKDFNNEADTPDNFQSRRPNTSFCFLDIRSPGLGDTAMYLCATSRDRGRNTEAFFGQGTRLTVV.

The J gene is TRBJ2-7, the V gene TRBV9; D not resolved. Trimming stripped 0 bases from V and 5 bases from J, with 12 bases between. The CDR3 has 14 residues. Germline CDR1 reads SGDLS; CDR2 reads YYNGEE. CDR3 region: CASSVAGYEHEQYF. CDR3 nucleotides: TGTGCCAGCAGCGTAGCGGGTTACGAGCACGAGCAGTACTTC.

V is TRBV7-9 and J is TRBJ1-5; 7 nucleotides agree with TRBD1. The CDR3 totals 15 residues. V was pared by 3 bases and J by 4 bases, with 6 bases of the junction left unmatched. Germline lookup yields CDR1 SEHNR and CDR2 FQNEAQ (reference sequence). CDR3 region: CASSFSGTANQPQHF. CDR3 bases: TGTGCCAGCAGCTTCTCCGGGACAGCTAATCAGCCCCAGCATTTT.

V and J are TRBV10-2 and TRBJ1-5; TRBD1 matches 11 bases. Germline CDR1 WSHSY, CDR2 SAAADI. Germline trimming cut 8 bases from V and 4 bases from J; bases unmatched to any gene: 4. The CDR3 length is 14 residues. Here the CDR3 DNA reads TGCGCCAGCTCGGGGACAGGGGGGAATCAGCCCCAGCATTTT. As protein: CASSGTGGNQPQHF.

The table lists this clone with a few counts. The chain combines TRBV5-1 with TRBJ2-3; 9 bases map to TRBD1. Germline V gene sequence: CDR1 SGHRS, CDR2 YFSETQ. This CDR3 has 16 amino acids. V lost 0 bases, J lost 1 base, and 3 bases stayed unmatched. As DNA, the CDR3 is TGCGCCAGCAGCTTGGGTCGGGACAGGGGCACAGATACGCAGTATTTT. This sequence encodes CASSLGRDRGTDTQYF.

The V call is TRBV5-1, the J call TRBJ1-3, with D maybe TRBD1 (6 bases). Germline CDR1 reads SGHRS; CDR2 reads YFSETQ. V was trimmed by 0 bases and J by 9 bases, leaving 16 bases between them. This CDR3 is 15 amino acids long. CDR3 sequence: CASSLDPGAGGTIYF. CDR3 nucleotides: TGCGCCAGCAGCTTGGATCCAGGGGCCGGAGGCACCATATATTTT.

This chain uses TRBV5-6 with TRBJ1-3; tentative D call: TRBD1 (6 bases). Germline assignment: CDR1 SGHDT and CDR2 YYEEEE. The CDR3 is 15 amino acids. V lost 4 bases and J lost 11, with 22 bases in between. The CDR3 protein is CASSLGPGGREAIYF. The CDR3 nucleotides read TGTGCCAGCAGCCTCGGACCCGGGGGCCGCGAGGCCATATATTTT.

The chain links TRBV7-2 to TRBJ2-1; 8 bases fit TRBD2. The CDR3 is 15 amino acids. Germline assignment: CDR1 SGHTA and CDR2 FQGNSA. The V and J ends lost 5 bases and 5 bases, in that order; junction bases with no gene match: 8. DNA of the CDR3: TGTGCCAGCAGCCCAGGGCAAGCGGGAGACAATGAGCAGTTCTTC. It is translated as CASSPGQAGDNEQFF.

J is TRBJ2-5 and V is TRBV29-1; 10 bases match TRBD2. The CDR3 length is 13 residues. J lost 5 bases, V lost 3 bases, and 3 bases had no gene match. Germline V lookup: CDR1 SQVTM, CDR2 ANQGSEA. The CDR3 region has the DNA TGCAGCGTTGATCGTAGCGGGAGGGAGACCCAGTACTTC. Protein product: CSVDRSGRETQYF.